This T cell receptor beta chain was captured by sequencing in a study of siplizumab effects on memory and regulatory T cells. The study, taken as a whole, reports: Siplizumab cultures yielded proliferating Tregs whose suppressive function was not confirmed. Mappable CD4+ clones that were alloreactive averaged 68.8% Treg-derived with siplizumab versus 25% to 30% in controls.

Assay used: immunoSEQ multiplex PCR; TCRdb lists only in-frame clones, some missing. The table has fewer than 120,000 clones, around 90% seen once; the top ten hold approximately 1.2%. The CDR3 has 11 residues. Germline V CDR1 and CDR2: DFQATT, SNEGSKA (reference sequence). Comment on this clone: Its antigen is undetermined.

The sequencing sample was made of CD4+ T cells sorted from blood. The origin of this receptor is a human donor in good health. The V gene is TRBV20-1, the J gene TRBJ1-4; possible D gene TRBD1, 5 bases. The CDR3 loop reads CSTGWGEKLFF. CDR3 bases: TGCAGCACAGGCTGGGGTGAAAAACTGTTTTTT.